These T cell receptor beta chains were read from a single sample in a study of regulatory T cells in long-lasting Graves disease. TCRdb processed the multiplex PCR reads anew with MiXCR; each CDR3 protein has one entry. The sample has roughly 530,000 distinct CDR3 sequences, about 16% seen once. These data were also reused for a study on T cells in Graves' hyperthyroidism and ophthalmopathy.

Specimen: peripheral blood mononuclear cells (PBMCs), collected at new diagnosis, from a patient treated with antithyroid drugs. The origin of the receptors is a woman aged 35-65 years with Graves disease. CDR3s include the opening cysteine and the closing phenylalanine or tryptophan. The D gene is left open where the match is weak. Some rows have no size entry. The others give once, few or many, or a class for an expanded clone.

size	D	V	J	length	DNA	CDR3
many	TRBD1	TRBV7-9	TRBJ1-2	16	TGTGCCAGCAGCCTCCCAGGACAGGGCCGAGGCTATGGCTACACCTTC	CASSLPGQGRGYGYTF
many	NA	TRBV7-8	TRBJ2-1	16	TGTGCCAGCAGCCTGTTTGATGCACTCCGCTGGGATGAGCAGTTCTTC	CASSLFDALRWDEQFF
many	TRBD1	TRBV20-1	TRBJ2-5	16	TGCAGTGCTAGGGCCCTCCGGGCAGGGGGTATCGAGACCCAGTACTTC	CSARALRAGGIETQYF
many	TRBD1	TRBV2	TRBJ2-2	17	TGTGCCAGCAGTCTCGGGACAGGTAGTACGAACACCGGGGAGCTGTTTTTT	CASSLGTGSTNTGELFF
many	NA	TRBV4-1	TRBJ2-3	16	TGCGCCAGCAGCCAAGGAGCGGCCAAGGGCACAGATACGCAGTATTTT	CASSQGAAKGTDTQYF
many	NA	TRBV7-3	TRBJ2-1	13	TGTGCCAGCAGCTTGGACAGATCCAATGAGCAGTTCTTC	CASSLDRSNEQFF
many	NA	TRBV7-9	TRBJ1-1	14	TGTGCCAGCAGCTTCCAGGGGTGGGACACTGAAGCTTTCTTT	CASSFQGWDTEAFF
NA	NA	TRBV7-9	TRBJ1-1	16	TGTGCCAGCAGCTTAGGGGAATTGACAAGAAACACTGAAGCTTTCTTT	CASSLGELTRNTEAFF
many	TRBD2	TRBV28	TRBJ2-7	15	TGTGCCAGCAGTTTTCCCTCTAGCGGGGGCTACGAGCAGTACTTC	CASSFPSSGGYEQYF
many	NA	TRBV3-1	TRBJ1-2	13	TGTGCCAGCAGCCTGGACCTCCTCTCTGGCTACACCTTC	CASSLDLLSGYTF
many	NA	TRBV29-1	TRBJ2-1	14	TGCAGCTACGGAAGGGGCGAGTGGTACAATGAGCAGTTCTTC	CSYGRGEWYNEQFF
many	TRBD1	TRBV6-1	TRBJ1-1	15	TGTGCCACCCTGGGGGCAGGGGGCGGACTAACTGAAGCTTTCTTT	CATLGAGGGLTEAFF
many	NA	TRBV7-3	TRBJ2-3	15	TGTGCCAGCAGCGACCAGGGGCCGTACACAGATACGCAGTATTTT	CASSDQGPYTDTQYF
NA	NA	TRBV29-1	TRBJ2-1	11	TGCAGCGTTTATTGGTACAATGAGCAGTTCTTC	CSVYWYNEQFF
NA	NA	TRBV5-1	TRBJ1-5	15	TGCGCCAGCCGCTTGTCTGGGGAGAGCAATCAGCCCCAGCATTTT	CASRLSGESNQPQHF
few	NA	TRBV10-1	TRBJ2-3	12	TGCGCCAGCAGTGAGAGTCCGGGAACGCAGTATTTT	CASSESPGTQYF
many	TRBD1	TRBV3-1	TRBJ2-7	16	TGTGCCAGCAGCCATACACCGACAGGGGACGGGCACGAGCAGTACTTC	CASSHTPTGDGHEQYF
NA	TRBD1	TRBV9	TRBJ2-1	13	TGTGCCAGCAGCGGACTCGACAGGGCAGCCCAGTTCTTC	CASSGLDRAAQFF
NA	TRBD1	TRBV2	TRBJ1-2	14	TGTGCCAGGAACCGGGACAGGGGGGACTATGGCTACACCTTC	CARNRDRGDYGYTF
few	NA	TRBV2	TRBJ1-4	13	TGTGCCAGCAAGTTGGGGGGGCAGGAAAAACTGTTTTTT	CASKLGGQEKLFF
many	NA	TRBV11-2	TRBJ1-3	17	TGTGCCAGCAGCTTAGGTGAAACTCCCTTCTCTGGAAACACCATATATTTT	CASSLGETPFSGNTIYF
many	NA	TRBV6-5	TRBJ2-1	16	TGTGCCAGCAGTTACTCCACGGGGAGCTCCTACAATGAGCAGTTCTTC	CASSYSTGSSYNEQFF
many	NA	TRBV7-8	TRBJ2-1	16	TGTGCCAGCACCTCTACGAAGGAGGCGAGCTACAATGAGCAGTTCTTC	CASTSTKEASYNEQFF
NA	NA	TRBV2	TRBJ1-2	13	TGTGCCAGCACGGGCAGGGAGATTCTTGGCTACACCTTC	CASTGREILGYTF
many	NA	TRBV10-3	TRBJ2-4	12	TGTGCCACCGCCTTGGGCCAAGACATTCAGTACTTC	CATALGQDIQYF
many	NA	TRBV5-1	TRBJ2-1	14	TGCGCCAGCAGCTTGGTGTTGGGCGCTGGTGAGCAGTTCTTC	CASSLVLGAGEQFF
once	NA	TRBV20-1	TRBJ2-1	11	TGCAGTGCTTACGACACGGCCGAGCAGTTCTTC	CSAYDTAEQFF
few	NA	TRBV19	TRBJ2-2	12	TGTGCCAGTAGAGAGAGGACCGGGGAGCTGTTTTTT	CASRERTGELFF
NA	TRBD1	TRBV10-1	TRBJ2-7	15	TGCGCCAGCAGTGAAGGAGGACAGGGGTTCTACGAGCAGTACTTC	CASSEGGQGFYEQYF
many	TRBD2	TRBV3-1	TRBJ2-4	16	TGTGCCAGCAGCCAAGCTAGCGGGGGAGCCAAAAACATTCAGTACTTC	CASSQASGGAKNIQYF
few	NA	TRBV5-4	TRBJ2-3	16	TGTGCCAGCAGCTTGGGGGTCGAAGGGGGGACAGATACGCAGTATTTT	CASSLGVEGGTDTQYF
few	NA	TRBV4-1	TRBJ2-1	13	TGCGCCAGCAGCCAAGACGCGGGCAATGAGCAGTTCTTC	CASSQDAGNEQFF
few	NA	TRBV30	TRBJ1-1	17	TGTGCCTGGAGCTGGTCGTGGGGAGCAGGATTGGACACTGAAGCTTTCTTT	CAWSWSWGAGLDTEAFF
few	NA	TRBV5-4	TRBJ2-1	16	TGTGCCAGCAGCTTGGGCCCCGACAGTTCCTACAATGAGCAGTTCTTC	CASSLGPDSSYNEQFF
many	NA	TRBV12-3/TRBV12-4	TRBJ1-5	12	TGTGCCAGCAGCTTATTGACTCAGCCCCAGCATTTT	CASSLLTQPQHF
many	NA	TRBV4-2	TRBJ2-1	16	TGTGCCAGCAGCCAAGATCCCCAGGGCTCCTACAATGAGCAGTTCTTC	CASSQDPQGSYNEQFF
many	NA	TRBV28	TRBJ1-5	15	TGTGCCAGCAGTTTTTTGTACGCAGGCAATCAGCCCCAGCATTTT	CASSFLYAGNQPQHF
many	NA	TRBV5-1	TRBJ1-6	15	TGCGCCAGCAGCGCCGGCGGTGAGGTTCGGGCACCCCTCCACTTT	CASSAGGEVRAPLHF
NA	NA	TRBV12-3/TRBV12-4	TRBJ2-6	15	TGTGCCAGCAGTGGTCCAGGGTCTGGGGCCAACGTCCTGACTTTC	CASSGPGSGANVLTF
NA	TRBD1	TRBV12-3/TRBV12-4	TRBJ1-2	16	TGTGCCAGCAGAACTACCACAGGGGGAATTAACTATGGCTACACCTTC	CASRTTTGGINYGYTF
NA	TRBD1	TRBV28	TRBJ1-4	14	TGTGCCAGCAGTCCAGGGGGAGGTGAGGAAGAACTGTTTTTT	CASSPGGGEEELFF
once	NA	TRBV2	TRBJ2-1	14	TGTGCCAGCAGTGATCACGGCTCCGGGAATGAGCAGTTCTTC	CASSDHGSGNEQFF
many	TRBD2	TRBV6-2/TRBV6-3	TRBJ2-5	18	TGTGCCAGCAGTTACTCGAGACTAGCGGGGGTTCACCAAGAGACCCAGTACTTC	CASSYSRLAGVHQETQYF
many	TRBD2	TRBV6-2/TRBV6-3	TRBJ2-5	15	TGTGCCAGCGCCCGGCAGCGGGGGGTACAAGAGACCCAGTACTTC	CASARQRGVQETQYF
NA	NA	TRBV25-1	TRBJ2-3	13	TGTGCCGCCGGGACAAGGTGGAAAGATACGCAGTATTTT	CAAGTRWKDTQYF
many	TRBD1	TRBV15	TRBJ2-7	13	TGTGCCACCAGCAGAGGGGACAGGGTCGAGCAGTACTTC	CATSRGDRVEQYF
NA	NA	TRBV20-1	TRBJ2-1	16	TGCAGTGCTAGAGGGGTGGCAGGAGAATTCTACAATGAGCAGTTCTTC	CSARGVAGEFYNEQFF
many	NA	TRBV12-5	TRBJ2-5	17	TGTGCTAGTGTCTCCGGTGCGGACAGCCTTTCCAAGGAGACCCAGTACTTC	CASVSGADSLSKETQYF
many	NA	TRBV10-3	TRBJ2-7	15	TGTGCCATCAGCTACGACTCTTCTGCCGCCTACGAGCAGTACTTC	CAISYDSSAAYEQYF
few	TRBD1	TRBV20-1	TRBJ1-5	13	TGCAGTGCCGCCGGACAGGGAAATCAGCCCCAGCATTTT	CSAAGQGNQPQHF
many	TRBD1	TRBV6-2/TRBV6-3	TRBJ2-5	15	TGTGCCAGCAGTTACGGGGACAGGGGCTCAGAGACCCAGTACTTC	CASSYGDRGSETQYF
many	TRBD1	TRBV20-1	TRBJ2-5	12	TGCAGTGCTAGGACAGGGGAAGAGACCCAGTACTTC	CSARTGEETQYF
NA	NA	TRBV6-2/TRBV6-3	TRBJ2-4	15	TGTGCCAGCAGTTCCCCTAGTGCAGCCAAAAACATTCAGTACTTC	CASSSPSAAKNIQYF
few	NA	TRBV10-3	TRBJ2-1	10	TGTGCCATCTTCGTCAATGAGCAGTTCTTC	CAIFVNEQFF
many	TRBD1	TRBV6-2/TRBV6-3	TRBJ1-1	14	TGTGCCAGCAGTTACTTCCCCGACGGGACAGGTACTTTCTTT	CASSYFPDGTGTFF
many	NA	TRBV29-1	TRBJ1-2	12	TGCAGCGGGCTCGGGCAGGGAAATGGCTACACCTTC	CSGLGQGNGYTF
many	TRBD1	TRBV6-1	TRBJ1-1	14	TGTGCCAGCAGAGACGGACAGGGATACACTGAAGCTTTCTTT	CASRDGQGYTEAFF